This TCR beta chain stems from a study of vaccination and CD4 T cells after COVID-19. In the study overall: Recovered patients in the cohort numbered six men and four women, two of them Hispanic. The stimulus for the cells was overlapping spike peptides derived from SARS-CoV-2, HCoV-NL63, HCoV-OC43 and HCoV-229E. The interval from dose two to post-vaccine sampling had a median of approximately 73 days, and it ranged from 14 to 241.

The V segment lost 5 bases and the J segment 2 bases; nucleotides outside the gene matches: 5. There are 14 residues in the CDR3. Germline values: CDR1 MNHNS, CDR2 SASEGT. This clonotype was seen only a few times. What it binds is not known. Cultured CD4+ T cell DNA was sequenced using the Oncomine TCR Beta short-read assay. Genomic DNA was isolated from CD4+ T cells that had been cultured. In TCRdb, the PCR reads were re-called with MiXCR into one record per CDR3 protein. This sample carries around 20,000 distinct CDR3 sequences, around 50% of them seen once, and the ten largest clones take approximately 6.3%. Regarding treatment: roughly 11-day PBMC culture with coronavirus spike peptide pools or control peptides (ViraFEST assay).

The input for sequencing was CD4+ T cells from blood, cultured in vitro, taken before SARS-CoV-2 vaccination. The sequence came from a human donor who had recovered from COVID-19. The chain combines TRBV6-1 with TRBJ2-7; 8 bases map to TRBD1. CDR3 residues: CASSKTGGTYEQYF. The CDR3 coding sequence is TGTGCCAGCAGTAAAACAGGGGGGACCTACGAGCAGTACTTC.